The present entry profiles one T cell receptor beta chain with its context. The germline V gene has CDR1 LGHNA and CDR2 YSLEER. CDR3 length: 13 residues. The V end lost 0 bases, the J end lost 9 bases, and 9 bases lay between the germline ends. The sample originates from a study of CD8+ T cells in alopecia areata. As for treatment: oral pan-JAK inhibitor, 5-10 mg twice daily. Extracted RNA was reverse transcribed, and the resulting cDNA served as sequencing template. Only in-frame clones appear in the TCRdb table, and some are missing; sequencing was by immunoSEQ multiplex PCR. The table includes 180,000 or so clones, roughly 50% detected once.

The TCR sequence derives from a human donor with alopecia areata. The sequenced sample was CD8+ T cells sorted from blood, obtained at week 24, from a patient treated with tofacitinib. This chain joins TRBV4-3 and TRBJ1-5; D not certain. The CDR3 protein is CASSQDSNWPQHF. The CDR3 DNA reads TGCGCCAGCAGCCAAGACAGTAATTGGCCCCAGCATTTT.